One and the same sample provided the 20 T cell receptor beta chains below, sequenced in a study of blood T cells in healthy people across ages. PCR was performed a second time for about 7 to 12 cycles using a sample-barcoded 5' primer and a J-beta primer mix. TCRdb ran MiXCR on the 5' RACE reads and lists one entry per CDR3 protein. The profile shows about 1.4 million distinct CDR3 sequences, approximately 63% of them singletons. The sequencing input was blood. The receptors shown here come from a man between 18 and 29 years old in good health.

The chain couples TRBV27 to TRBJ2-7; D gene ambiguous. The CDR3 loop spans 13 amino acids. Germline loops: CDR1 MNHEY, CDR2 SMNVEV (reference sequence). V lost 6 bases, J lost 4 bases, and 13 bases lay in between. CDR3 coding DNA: TGTGCCAGCAGCCCTAACCGGTTGTACGAGCAGTACTTC. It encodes CASSPNRLYEQYF.

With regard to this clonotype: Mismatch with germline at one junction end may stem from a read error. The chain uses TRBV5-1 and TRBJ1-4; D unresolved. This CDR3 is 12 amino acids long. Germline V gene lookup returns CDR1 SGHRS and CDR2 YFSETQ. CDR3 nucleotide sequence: TGCGCCAGCAGAGACAATGGGGAAAACCTGTTTTTT. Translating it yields CASRDNGENLFF.

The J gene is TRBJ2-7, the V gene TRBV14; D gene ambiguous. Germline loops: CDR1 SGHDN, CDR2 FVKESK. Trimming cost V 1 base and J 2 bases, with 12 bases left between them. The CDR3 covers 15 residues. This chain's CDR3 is CASSQVHDGTYEQYF. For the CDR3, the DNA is TGTGCCAGCAGCCAAGTGCATGACGGAACCTACGAGCAGTACTTC. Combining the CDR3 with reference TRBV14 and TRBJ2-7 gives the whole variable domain EAGVTQFPSHSVIEKGQTVTLRCDPISGHDNLYWYRRVMGKEIKFLLHFVKESKQDESGMPNNRFLAERTGGTYSTLKVQPAELEDSGVYFCASSQVHDGTYEQYFGPGTRLTVT.

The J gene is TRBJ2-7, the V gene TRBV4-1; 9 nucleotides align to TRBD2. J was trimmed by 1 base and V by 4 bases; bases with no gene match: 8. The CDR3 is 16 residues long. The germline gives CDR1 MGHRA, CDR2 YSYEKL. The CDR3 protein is CASSPRGLALSYEQYF. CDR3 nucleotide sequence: TGCGCCAGCAGCCCAAGGGGACTAGCTCTATCCTACGAGCAGTACTTC.

CDR3 sequence reads: CASSPTGVSGANVLTF. The CDR3 DNA sequence: TGTGCCAGCAGTCCTACAGGCGTCTCTGGGGCCAACGTCCTGACTTTC. The chain is built from TRBV28 and TRBJ2-6, with D perhaps TRBD1 (5 bases). V lost 5 bases and J lost 0, with 11 bases in between. Germline V gene sequence: CDR1 MDHEN, CDR2 SYDVKM. The CDR3 totals 16 residues.

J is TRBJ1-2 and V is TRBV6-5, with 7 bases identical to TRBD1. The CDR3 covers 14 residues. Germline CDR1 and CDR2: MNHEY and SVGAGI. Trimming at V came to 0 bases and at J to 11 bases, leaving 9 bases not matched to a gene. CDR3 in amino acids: CASSYSLTGQEYTF. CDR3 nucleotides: TGTGCCAGCAGTTACTCACTTACCGGACAGGAATACACCTTC.

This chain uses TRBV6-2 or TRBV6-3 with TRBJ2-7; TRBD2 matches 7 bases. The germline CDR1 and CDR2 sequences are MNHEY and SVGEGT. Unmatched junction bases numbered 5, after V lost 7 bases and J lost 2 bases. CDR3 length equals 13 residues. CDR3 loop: CASTSGTTYEQYF. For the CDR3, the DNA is TGTGCCAGCACCTCCGGGACTACCTACGAGCAGTACTTC.

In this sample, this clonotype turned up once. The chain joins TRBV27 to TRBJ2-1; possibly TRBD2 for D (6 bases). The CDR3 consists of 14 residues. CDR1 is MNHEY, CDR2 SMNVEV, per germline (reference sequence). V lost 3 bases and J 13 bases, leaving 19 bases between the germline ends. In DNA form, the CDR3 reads TGTGCCAGCAGTTTTGGTCTGCGGGGTGCTCTCCAGTTCTTC. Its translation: CASSFGLRGALQFF.

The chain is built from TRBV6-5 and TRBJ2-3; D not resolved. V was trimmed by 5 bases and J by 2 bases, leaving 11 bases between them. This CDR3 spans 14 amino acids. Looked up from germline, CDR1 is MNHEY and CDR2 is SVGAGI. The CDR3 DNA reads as TGTGCCAGCAGTAGAGGACCAGCCACAGATACGCAGTATTTT. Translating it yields CASSRGPATDTQYF.

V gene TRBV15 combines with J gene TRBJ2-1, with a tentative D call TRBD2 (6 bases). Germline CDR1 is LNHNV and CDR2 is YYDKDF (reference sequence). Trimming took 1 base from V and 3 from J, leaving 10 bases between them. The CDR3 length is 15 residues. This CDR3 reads CATSRGFSGYNEQFF. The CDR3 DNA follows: TGTGCCACCAGCAGAGGTTTTAGCGGCTACAATGAGCAGTTCTTC. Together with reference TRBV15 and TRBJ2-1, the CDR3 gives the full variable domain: DAMVIQNPRYQVTQFGKPVTLSCSQTLNHNVMYWYQQKSSQAPKLLFHYYDKDFNNEADTPDNFQSRRPNTSFCFLDIRSPGLGDTAMYLCATSRGFSGYNEQFFGPGTRLTVL.

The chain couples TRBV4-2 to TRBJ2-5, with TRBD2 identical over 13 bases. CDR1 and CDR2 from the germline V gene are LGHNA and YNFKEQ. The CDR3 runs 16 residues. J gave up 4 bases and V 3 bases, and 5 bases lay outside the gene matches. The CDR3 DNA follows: TGTGCCAGCAGCCATCCCGGGACTAGCGGGATAGAGACCCAGTACTTC. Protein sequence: CASSHPGTSGIETQYF.

The CDR3 region is CASSTLERKETQYF. In DNA form, the CDR3 reads TGTGCCAGCAGCACTTTAGAAAGGAAAGAGACCCAGTACTTC. V gene TRBV11-2 combines with J gene TRBJ2-4; D remains ambiguous. The last part of the DNA fits TRBJ2-5 better; the J call may be wrong. Germline-derived CDR1 and CDR2 are SGHAT and FQNNGV. The CDR3 is 14 residues long.

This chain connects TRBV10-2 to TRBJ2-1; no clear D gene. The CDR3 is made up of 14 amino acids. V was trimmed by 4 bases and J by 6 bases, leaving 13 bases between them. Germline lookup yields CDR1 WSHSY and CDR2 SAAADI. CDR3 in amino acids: CASSARGWPNEQFF. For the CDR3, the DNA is TGCGCCAGCAGTGCTCGCGGCTGGCCCAATGAGCAGTTCTTC.

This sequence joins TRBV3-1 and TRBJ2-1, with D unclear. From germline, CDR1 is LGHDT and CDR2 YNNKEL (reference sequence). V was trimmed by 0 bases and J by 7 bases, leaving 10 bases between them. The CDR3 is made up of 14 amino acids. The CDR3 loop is CASSQDPKANEQFF. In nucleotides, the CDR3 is TGTGCCAGCAGCCAAGATCCCAAAGCGAATGAGCAGTTCTTC.

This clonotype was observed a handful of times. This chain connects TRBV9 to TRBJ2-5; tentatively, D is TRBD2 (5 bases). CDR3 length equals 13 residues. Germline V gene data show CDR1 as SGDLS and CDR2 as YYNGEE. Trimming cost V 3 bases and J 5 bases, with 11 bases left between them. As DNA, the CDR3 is TGTGCCAGCAGCGCTACTAGTTGGGAGACCCAGTACTTC. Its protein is CASSATSWETQYF.

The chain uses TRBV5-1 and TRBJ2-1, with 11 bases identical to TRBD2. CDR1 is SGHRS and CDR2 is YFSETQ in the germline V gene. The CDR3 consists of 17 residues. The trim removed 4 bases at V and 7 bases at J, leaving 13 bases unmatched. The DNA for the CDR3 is TGCGCCAGCAGCCCCCTGGCCAGGGCTAGCGGGGGGAATGAGCAGTTCTTC. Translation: CASSPLARASGGNEQFF.

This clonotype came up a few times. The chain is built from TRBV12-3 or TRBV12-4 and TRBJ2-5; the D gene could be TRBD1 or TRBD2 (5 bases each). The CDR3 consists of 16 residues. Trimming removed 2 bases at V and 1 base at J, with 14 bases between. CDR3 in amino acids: CASSLRGAGSQETQYF. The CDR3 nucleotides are TGTGCCAGCAGTTTAAGAGGGGCAGGGTCCCAAGAGACCCAGTACTTC.

Written as DNA, the CDR3 is TGTGCCAGCTCCCAGGGGGCCGAAAAACTGTTTTTT. This encodes CASSQGAEKLFF. The chain combines TRBV6-5 with TRBJ1-4; 8 nucleotides line up with TRBD1. Losses at the gene ends were 8 bases for V and 8 bases for J; bases not matched to a gene: 4. CDR3 length: 12 residues. CDR1 is MNHEY and CDR2 is SVGAGI in the germline V gene.

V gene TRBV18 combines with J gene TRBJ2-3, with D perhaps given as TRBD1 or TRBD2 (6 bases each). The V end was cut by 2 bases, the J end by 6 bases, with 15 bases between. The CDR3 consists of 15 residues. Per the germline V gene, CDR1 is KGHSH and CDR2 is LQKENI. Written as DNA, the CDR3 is TGTGCCAGCTCACCAGGGACACAACGGGGGGATACGCAGTATTTT. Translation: CASSPGTQRGDTQYF.

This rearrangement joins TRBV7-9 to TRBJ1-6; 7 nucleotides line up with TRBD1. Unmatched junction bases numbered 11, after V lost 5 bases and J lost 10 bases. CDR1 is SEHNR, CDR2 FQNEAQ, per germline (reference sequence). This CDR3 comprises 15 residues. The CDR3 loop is CASSVQGQSESPLHF. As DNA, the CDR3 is TGTGCCAGCAGCGTCCAGGGACAGTCAGAATCACCCCTCCACTTT.